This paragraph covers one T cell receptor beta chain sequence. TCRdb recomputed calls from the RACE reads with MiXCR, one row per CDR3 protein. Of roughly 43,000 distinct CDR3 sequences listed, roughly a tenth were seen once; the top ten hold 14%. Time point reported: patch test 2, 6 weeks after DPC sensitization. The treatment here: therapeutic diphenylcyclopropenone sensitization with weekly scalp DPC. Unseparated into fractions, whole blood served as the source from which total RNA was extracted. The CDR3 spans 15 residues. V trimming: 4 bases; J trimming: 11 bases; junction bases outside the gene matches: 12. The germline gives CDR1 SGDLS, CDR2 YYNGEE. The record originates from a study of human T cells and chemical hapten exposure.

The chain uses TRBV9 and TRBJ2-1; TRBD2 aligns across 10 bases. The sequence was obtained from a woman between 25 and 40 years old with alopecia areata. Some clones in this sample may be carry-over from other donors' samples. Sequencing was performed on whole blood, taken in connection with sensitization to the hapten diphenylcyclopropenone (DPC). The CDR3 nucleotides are TGTGCCAGCAGCCCAGGGCCTAGCGGGGGATCTCAGCAGTTCTTC. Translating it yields CASSPGPSGGSQQFF.